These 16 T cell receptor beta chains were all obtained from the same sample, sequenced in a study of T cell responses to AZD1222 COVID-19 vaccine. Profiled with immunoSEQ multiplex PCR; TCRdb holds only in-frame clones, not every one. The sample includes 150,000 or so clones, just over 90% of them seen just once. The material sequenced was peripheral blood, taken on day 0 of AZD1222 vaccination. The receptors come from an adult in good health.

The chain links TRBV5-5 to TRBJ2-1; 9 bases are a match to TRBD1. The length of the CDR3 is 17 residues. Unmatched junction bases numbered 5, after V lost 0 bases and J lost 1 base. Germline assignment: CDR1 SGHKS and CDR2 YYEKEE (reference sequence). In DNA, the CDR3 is TGTGCCAGCAGCTTGGAACCGACAGGGGGATCCTACAATGAGCAGTTCTTC. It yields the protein CASSLEPTGGSYNEQFF.

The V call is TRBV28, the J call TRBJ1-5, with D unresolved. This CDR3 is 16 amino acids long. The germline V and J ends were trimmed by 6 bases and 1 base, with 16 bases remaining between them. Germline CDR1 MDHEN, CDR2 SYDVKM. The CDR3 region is CASRPWIITSNQPQHF. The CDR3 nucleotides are TGTGCCAGCAGGCCGTGGATAATTACAAGCAATCAGCCCCAGCATTTT.

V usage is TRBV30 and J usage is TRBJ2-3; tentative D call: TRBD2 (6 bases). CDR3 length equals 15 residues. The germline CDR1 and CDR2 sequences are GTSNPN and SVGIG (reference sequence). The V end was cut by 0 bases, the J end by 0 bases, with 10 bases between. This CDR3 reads CAWSVQSGSTDTQYF. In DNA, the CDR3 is TGTGCCTGGAGTGTACAAAGCGGGAGCACAGATACGCAGTATTTT.

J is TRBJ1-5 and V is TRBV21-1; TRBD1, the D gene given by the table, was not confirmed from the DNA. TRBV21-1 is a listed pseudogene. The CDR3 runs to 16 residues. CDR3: CASSPPTGQAGQPQHF. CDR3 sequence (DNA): TGTGCCAGCAGCCCTCCAACGGGACAGGCGGGTCAGCCCCAGCATTTT.

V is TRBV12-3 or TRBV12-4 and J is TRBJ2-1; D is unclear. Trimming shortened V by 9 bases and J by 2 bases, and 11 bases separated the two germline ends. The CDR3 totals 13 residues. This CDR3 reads CASTETPYNEQFF. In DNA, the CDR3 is TGTGCCAGTACGGAGACACCCTACAATGAGCAGTTCTTC.

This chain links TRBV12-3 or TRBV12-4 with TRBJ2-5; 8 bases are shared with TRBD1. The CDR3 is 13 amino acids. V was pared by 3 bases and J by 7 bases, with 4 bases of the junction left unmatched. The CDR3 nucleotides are TGTGCCAGCAGTTTCAGGGGGCAGGGGACCCAGTACTTC. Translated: CASSFRGQGTQYF.

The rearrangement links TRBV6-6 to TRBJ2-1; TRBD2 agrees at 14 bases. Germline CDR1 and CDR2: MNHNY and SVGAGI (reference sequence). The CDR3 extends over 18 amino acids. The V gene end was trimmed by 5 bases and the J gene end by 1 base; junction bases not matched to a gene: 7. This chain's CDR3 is CASSPGLAGVWSYNEQFF. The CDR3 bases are TGTGCCAGCAGTCCGGGACTAGCGGGAGTCTGGTCCTACAATGAGCAGTTCTTC.

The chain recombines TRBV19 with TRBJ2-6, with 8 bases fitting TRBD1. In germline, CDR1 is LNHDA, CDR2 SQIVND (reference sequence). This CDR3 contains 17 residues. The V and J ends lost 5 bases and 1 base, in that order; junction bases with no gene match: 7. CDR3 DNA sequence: TGTGCCAGTAGTCCGTGGACAGGGCGGTCTGGGGCCAACGTCCTGACTTTC. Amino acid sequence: CASSPWTGRSGANVLTF.

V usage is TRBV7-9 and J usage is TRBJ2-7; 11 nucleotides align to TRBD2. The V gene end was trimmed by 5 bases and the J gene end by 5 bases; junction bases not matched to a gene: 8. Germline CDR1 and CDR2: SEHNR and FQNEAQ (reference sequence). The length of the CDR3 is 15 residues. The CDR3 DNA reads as TGTGCCAGCAGCGCGACTAGCGGGGTTCGGAACGAGCAGTACTTC. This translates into CASSATSGVRNEQYF.

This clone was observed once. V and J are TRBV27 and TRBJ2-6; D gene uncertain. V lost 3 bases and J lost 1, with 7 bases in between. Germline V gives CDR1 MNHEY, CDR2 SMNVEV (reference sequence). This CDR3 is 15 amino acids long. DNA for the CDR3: TGTGCCAGCAGTTTTTTAGGGTCTGGGGCCAACGTCCTGACTTTC. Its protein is CASSFLGSGANVLTF.

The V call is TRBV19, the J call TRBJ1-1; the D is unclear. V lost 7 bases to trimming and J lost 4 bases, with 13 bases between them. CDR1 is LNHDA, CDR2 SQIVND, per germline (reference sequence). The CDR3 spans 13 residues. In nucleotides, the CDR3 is TGTGCCAGTAAGGAGTGGAGGACCACTGAAGCTTTCTTT. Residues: CASKEWRTTEAFF.

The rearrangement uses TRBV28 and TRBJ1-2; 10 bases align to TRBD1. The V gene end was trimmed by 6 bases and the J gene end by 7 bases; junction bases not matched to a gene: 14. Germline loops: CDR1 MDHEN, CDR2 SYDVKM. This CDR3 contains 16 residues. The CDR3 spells CASSLPTTGGVGGYTF. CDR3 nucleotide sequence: TGTGCCAGCAGCCTCCCAACGACAGGGGGCGTTGGTGGCTACACCTTC.

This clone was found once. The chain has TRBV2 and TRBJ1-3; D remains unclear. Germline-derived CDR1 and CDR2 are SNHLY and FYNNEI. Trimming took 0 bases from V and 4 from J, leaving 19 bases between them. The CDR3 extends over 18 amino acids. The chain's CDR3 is CASSEALLKRYIGNTIYF. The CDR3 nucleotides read TGTGCCAGCAGTGAAGCGCTTCTAAAACGATACATAGGAAACACCATATATTTT.

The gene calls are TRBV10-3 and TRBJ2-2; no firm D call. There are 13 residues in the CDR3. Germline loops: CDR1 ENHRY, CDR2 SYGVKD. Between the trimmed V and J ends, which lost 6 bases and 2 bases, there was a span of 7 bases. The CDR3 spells CAIRTVNTGELFF. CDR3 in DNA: TGTGCCATCAGGACTGTAAACACCGGGGAGCTGTTTTTT.

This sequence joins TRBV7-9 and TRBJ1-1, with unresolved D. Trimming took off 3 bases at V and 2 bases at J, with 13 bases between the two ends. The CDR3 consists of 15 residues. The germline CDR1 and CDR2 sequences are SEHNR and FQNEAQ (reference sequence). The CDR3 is CASSFSRSYNTEAFF. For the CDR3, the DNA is TGTGCCAGCAGCTTTAGTAGAAGTTATAACACTGAAGCTTTCTTT.

CDR3: CASIRQGSSYNSPLHF. The CDR3 DNA sequence: TGTGCCAGCATCCGGCAGGGAAGTTCCTATAATTCACCCCTCCACTTT. The chain is built from TRBV28 and TRBJ1-6, with D possibly matching TRBD1 (5 bases). The V end was cut by 7 bases, the J end by 1 base, with 14 bases between. Germline lookup yields CDR1 MDHEN and CDR2 SYDVKM. The CDR3 is 16 amino acids.